This TCR beta chain came from a study of patients and donors after allogeneic stem cell transplantation. MiXCR, run by TCRdb on the RT-PCR reads, gives a single entry per CDR3 protein. Of roughly 960,000 distinct CDR3 sequences listed, roughly 18% are singletons. The CDR3 has 15 residues. Trimming took 8 bases from V and 0 from J; bases not matched to a gene: 6. The chain has TRBV12-3 or TRBV12-4 and TRBJ2-1; 8 bases align to TRBD1. Sequences were obtained from blood, either unsorted or a sorted T cell fraction (not recorded which). The TCR comes from a human donor who was either an allogeneic HSCT recipient or a stem cell or donor lymphocyte infusion donor (not recorded which). It is not recorded whose cells these are; they may come from a transplant donor. The CDR3 coding sequence is TGTGCCAGCGGTAGGGACAGGATCTCCTACAATGAGCAGTTCTTC. The encoded protein is CASGRDRISYNEQFF.